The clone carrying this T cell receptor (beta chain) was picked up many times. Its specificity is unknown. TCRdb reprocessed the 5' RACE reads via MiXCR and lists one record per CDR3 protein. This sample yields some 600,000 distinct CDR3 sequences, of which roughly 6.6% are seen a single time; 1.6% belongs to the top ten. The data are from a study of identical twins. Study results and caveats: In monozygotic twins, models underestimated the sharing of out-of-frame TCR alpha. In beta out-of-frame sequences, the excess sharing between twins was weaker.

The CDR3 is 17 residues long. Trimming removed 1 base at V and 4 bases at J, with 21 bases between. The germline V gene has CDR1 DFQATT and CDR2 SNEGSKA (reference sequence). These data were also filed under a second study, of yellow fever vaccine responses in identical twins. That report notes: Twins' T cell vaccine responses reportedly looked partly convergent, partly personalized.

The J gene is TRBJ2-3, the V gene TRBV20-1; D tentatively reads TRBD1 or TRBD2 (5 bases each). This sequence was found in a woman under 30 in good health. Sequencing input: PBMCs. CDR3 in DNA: TGCAGTGCTAGAGTGAGGGGCCCAAGGTTGGAGGCAGATACGCAGTATTTT. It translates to CSARVRGPRLEADTQYF.